The source of this T cell receptor beta chain is a study of T cell changes during pregnancy in multiple sclerosis. Using immunoSEQ multiplex PCR, the repertoire was profiled, and TCRdb retains in-frame clones only, with some absent. This table has about 75,000 clones, 80% to 90% appearing once. The CDR3 length is 14 residues. Between the trimmed V and J ends, which lost 2 bases and 3 bases, there was a span of 11 bases. The germline gives CDR1 SGHRS, CDR2 YFSETQ. This clone was seen once. The chain combines TRBV5-1 with TRBJ1-1; D is perhaps TRBD1 (5 bases). The sequence was obtained from a female donor in good health, enrolled as a control in a pregnancy study. Sample: peripheral blood, taken in the first trimester of pregnancy. CDR3 in DNA: TGCGCCAGCAGCTTTCGGGGGGGTGACACTGAAGCTTTCTTT. Translating gives CASSFRGGDTEAFF.